This T cell receptor (beta chain) was found in a study of metastatic and nonmetastatic thyroid tumors. In the study overall: Across blood and tumor or nodule tissue, repertoires from malignant and benign thyroid patients were compared with one another. Findings and caveats of the study: Across blood and tumor, TCR beta diversity in malignant thyroid tumors was reportedly significantly higher than in benign nodules.

Patients were all untreated before their thyroid surgery. In the authors' workflow: A classifier of distant metastasis in papillary thyroid cancer was built from CDR3 differences (across clinicopathological groups). TCRdb recomputed clones from the PCR reads via MiXCR. None of the V and J calls come from the authors' own analysis; TCRdb made them. The repertoire holds fewer than 25,000 clones, more than 20% seen once, with over 55% in the top ten. The table lists this clone with many counts. The antigen is not known. Other nucleotide sequences from this sample produce the same CDR3. The CDR3 is 14 residues long. Per germline, CDR1 SEHNR and CDR2 FQNEAQ (reference sequence).

The clonotype comes from a male donor with papillary thyroid cancer or a benign thyroid nodule (not recorded which). Some clones in this sample may be carry-over from other donors' samples. The V gene is TRBV7-9, the J gene TRBJ2-2; a weak D match, TRBD2 (6 bases). Sample: blood. CDR3 protein: CVIGRDGVAGELFF. The CDR3 nucleotides read TGTGTGATCGGGCGGGATGGTGTGGCCGGGGAGCTGTTTTTT.